This TCR beta chain emerged from a study of T-cell reconstitution after alpha-beta-depleted transplantation in children. Study-wide findings and caveats: Newly produced T cells mostly accounted for T-cell counts and diversity one year post-transplant. Surviving recipient T cells and thymic progenitors accounted for the high day-60 TCRbeta diversity observed in some patients. Several hundred rapidly expanded clones from non-depleted graft cells reportedly supplied alpha-beta T cells about two months post-transplant.

Germline CDR1 and CDR2: SGHRS and YFSETQ. This CDR3 has 14 amino acids. Preparation of the TCRbeta library involved a method that used unique molecular identifiers. MiXCR, run by TCRdb on the PCR reads, gives a single entry per CDR3 protein. The data hold roughly 790,000 distinct CDR3 sequences, with roughly 15% observed a single time. This clonotype has more than one count but fewer than ten. Its antigen is not known. Compared with germline, one end of the junction differs, possibly owing to a read error. The rearrangement joins TRBV5-1 to TRBJ1-1; D is unresolved. This sequence was found in a male patient younger than 18 who had a stem cell transplant for acute lymphoblastic leukemia, so the T cells may come from the graft donor. Sequencing used PBMCs, mostly from graft donor cells, obtained 360 days after TCRalphabeta/CD19-depleted stem cell transplant. Here the CDR3 reads CASRFLGQNTEAFF. CDR3 nucleotides: TGCGCCAGCCGCTTTCTGGGCCAGAACACTGAAGCTTTCTTT.